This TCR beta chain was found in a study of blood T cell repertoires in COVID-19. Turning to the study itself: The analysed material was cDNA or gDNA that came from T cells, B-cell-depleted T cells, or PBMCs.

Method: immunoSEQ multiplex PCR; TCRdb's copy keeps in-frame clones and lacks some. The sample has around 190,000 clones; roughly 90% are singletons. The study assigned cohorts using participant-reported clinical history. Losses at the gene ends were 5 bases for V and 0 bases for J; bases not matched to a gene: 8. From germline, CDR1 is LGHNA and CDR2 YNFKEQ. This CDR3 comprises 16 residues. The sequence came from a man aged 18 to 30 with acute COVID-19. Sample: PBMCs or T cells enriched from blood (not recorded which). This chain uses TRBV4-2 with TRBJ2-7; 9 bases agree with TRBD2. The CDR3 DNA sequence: TGTGCCAGCAGCTCCCAGACTAGCGGAATCTCCTACGAGCAGTACTTC. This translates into CASSSQTSGISYEQYF.